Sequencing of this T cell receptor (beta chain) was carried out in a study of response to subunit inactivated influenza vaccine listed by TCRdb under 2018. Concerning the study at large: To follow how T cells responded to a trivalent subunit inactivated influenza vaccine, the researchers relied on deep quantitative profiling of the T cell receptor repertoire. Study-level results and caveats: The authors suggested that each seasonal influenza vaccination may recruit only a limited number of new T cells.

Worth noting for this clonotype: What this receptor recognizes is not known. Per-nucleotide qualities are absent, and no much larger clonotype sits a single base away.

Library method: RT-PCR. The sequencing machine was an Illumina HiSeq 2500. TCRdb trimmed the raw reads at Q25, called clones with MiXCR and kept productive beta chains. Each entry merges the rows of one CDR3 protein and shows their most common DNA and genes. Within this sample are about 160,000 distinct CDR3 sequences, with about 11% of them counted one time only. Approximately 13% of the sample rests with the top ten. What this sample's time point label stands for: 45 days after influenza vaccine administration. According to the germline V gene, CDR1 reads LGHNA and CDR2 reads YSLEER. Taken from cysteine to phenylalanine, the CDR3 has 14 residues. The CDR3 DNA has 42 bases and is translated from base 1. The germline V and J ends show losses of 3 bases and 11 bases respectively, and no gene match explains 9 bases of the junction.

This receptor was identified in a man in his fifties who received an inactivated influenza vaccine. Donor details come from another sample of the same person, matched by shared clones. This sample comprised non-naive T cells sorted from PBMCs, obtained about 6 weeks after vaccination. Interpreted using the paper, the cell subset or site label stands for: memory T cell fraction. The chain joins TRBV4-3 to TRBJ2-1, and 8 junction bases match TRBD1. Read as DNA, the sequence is TGCGCCAGCAGCCAGGCCGGGACAGGAGACAAGCAGTTCTTC. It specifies CASSQAGTGDKQFF.